The next 2 T cell receptor beta chains were all read from a single sample in a study of post-analysis software for immune sequencing data (dated by TCRdb to about 2015). The paper as a whole reports these results and caveats: Significantly higher frequencies in patients than in controls were found for about five TRBV segments, including TRBV5-6, TRBV5-1 and TRBV20-1.

These TCRs are of unknown antigen specificity. Receptor amplification or capture employed PCR. These reads were obtained on an Illumina HiSeq 2500. Unique molecular identifiers were incorporated into TCR beta cDNA libraries to reduce PCR and sequencing biases. TCRdb reran the public reads through fastp at Q25 and MiXCR, keeping productive beta chains. Every entry covers one CDR3 protein and lists the most common genes and DNA from its rows. This sample comprises roughly 400,000 distinct CDR3 sequences, 30% to 45% of them detected only once. Approximately 7.7% of the sample is taken by the ten largest. Source material: blood. All receptors come from a girl aged 2-15 years with multiple sclerosis.

J is TRBJ2-4 and V is TRBV5-1; D call uncertain. CDR3 size: 13 residues. Per germline, CDR1 SGHRS and CDR2 YFSETQ. V gave up 3 bases and J gave up 0 bases, with 4 bases separating them. The CDR3 sequence: CASSSTAKNIQYF. The CDR3 nucleotides are TGCGCCAGCAGCTCTACAGCCAAAAACATTCAGTACTTC.

The chain couples TRBV13 to TRBJ1-1; D is undetermined. The CDR3 consists of 15 residues. Germline V gives CDR1 PRHDT, CDR2 FYEKMQ (reference sequence). The V end lost 0 bases, the J end lost 1 base, and 9 bases lay between the germline ends. The CDR3 sequence is CASSLGGPENTEAFF. CDR3 DNA sequence: TGTGCCAGCAGCTTAGGGGGCCCGGAGAACACTGAAGCTTTCTTT.